This entry lists 24 T cell receptor beta chains sequenced from one sample in a study of T and B cells in COVID-19 patients. Multiplex PCR with BIOMED2 TRB-A/B primer pools amplified TRB rearrangements. A single record per CDR3 protein comes from TCRdb applying MiXCR to the multiplex PCR reads. The sample carries some 13,000 distinct CDR3 sequences, approximately 24% recorded once. Blood genomic DNA input for TRB amplification was 250-500 ng. The specimen was blood. The origin of the receptors is a human donor who had recovered from COVID-19.

Sample share makes this clonotype medium-sized. This chain links TRBV15 with TRBJ2-3, with a possible D match to TRBD1 (6 bases). V gave up 0 bases and J gave up 4 bases, with 11 bases separating them. The CDR3 runs to 15 residues. CDR1 is LNHNV and CDR2 is YYDKDF in the germline V gene (reference sequence). CDR3 region: CATSRDQKGADTQYF. DNA of the CDR3: TGTGCCACCAGCAGAGATCAAAAGGGGGCAGATACGCAGTATTTT. The full variable domain, with the rest looked up from reference TRBV15 and TRBJ2-3, is DAMVIQNPRYQVTQFGKPVTLSCSQTLNHNVMYWYQQKSSQAPKLLFHYYDKDFNNEADTPDNFQSRRPNTSFCFLDIRSPGLGDTAMYLCATSRDQKGADTQYFGPGTRLTVL.

This clonotype has at least ten counts. The gene calls are TRBV7-6 and TRBJ2-2; 11 bases fit TRBD2. The CDR3 contains 16 residues. Germline loops: CDR1 SGHVS, CDR2 FNYEAQ. The V and J ends lost 4 bases and 4 bases, in that order; junction bases with no gene match: 5. The DNA of the CDR3 is TGTGCCAGCAGCTCTGGGACTAGCGGATTCACCGGGGAGCTGTTTTTT. It codes for CASSSGTSGFTGELFF.

V and J are TRBV20-1 and TRBJ1-3; D remains unclear. This CDR3 comprises 13 residues. Trimming shortened V by 5 bases and J by 3 bases, and 11 bases separated the two germline ends. CDR1 DFQATT and CDR2 SNEGSKA come from the germline V gene (reference sequence). The CDR3 region is CSALRNDGNTIYF. The CDR3 DNA reads as TGCAGTGCTTTAAGGAACGATGGAAACACCATATATTTT.

This clonotype turned up a few times. The V and J genes are TRBV20-1 and TRBJ2-3; no clear D gene. Looked up from germline, CDR1 is DFQATT and CDR2 is SNEGSKA (reference sequence). V shed 3 bases and J shed 3 bases, with 7 bases lying between them. CDR3 length: 12 amino acids. CDR3 sequence reads: CSASRMTDTQYF. The DNA for the CDR3 is TGCAGTGCTAGCCGGATGACAGATACGCAGTATTTT.

Details on this clonotype: This could be a read error, since a much larger clone is one nucleotide away. V usage is TRBV6-5 and J usage is TRBJ2-7, with TRBD1 matching over 7 bases. With V trimmed by 5 bases and J by 4 bases, 8 bases remained unmatched. Germline CDR1 MNHEY, CDR2 SVGAGI. CDR3 size: 14 residues. This CDR3 reads CASSNRGGVYEQYF. The CDR3 coding sequence is TGTGCCAGCAGTAACCGAGGGGGCGTTTACGAGCAGTACTTC.

This chain connects TRBV4-1 to TRBJ2-3; 7 bases line up with TRBD2. Germline V lookup: CDR1 MGHRA, CDR2 YSYEKL. The ends lost 0 bases at V and 4 bases at J; junction bases unmatched: 10. The CDR3 consists of 17 residues. The CDR3 nucleotides are TGCGCCAGCAGCCAAGACCGACTAGCTCCTCGGGCAGATACGCAGTATTTT. This sequence encodes CASSQDRLAPRADTQYF.

This clonotype was seen many times. This chain uses TRBV7-9 with TRBJ2-2; 12 positions match TRBD2. This CDR3 region has 16 residues. In germline, CDR1 is SEHNR, CDR2 FQNEAQ (reference sequence). V dropped 5 bases and J dropped 6; count of bases not matched to a gene: 7. The DNA for the CDR3 is TGTGCCAGCAGCGTCGGGACTAGCGGGTTGGCCGGGGAGCTGTTTTTT. This gives the protein CASSVGTSGLAGELFF. Combining the CDR3 with reference TRBV7-9 and TRBJ2-2 gives the whole variable domain DTGVSQNPRHKITKRGQNVTFRCDPISEHNRLYWYRQTLGQGPEFLTYFQNEAQLEKSRLLSDRFSAERPKGSFSTLEIQRTEQGDSAMYLCASSVGTSGLAGELFFGEGSRLTVL.

This clonotype showed up many times. The chain recombines TRBV6-5 with TRBJ1-2; D may be TRBD1 (6 bases). The CDR3 covers 15 residues. Germline CDR1 MNHEY, CDR2 SVGAGI. The V end was cut by 0 bases, the J end by 6 bases, with 14 bases between. The CDR3 region has the DNA TGTGCCAGCAGTTACTCTCCCGGGGGCAGTAATGGCTACACCTTC. It specifies CASSYSPGGSNGYTF.

The chain employs TRBV5-6 and TRBJ2-5; 11 bases line up with TRBD1. Losses at the gene ends were 0 bases for V and 4 bases for J; bases not matched to a gene: 5. This CDR3 has 16 amino acids. The germline gives CDR1 SGHDT, CDR2 YYEEEE. CDR3 in DNA: TGTGCCAGCAGCTTGGGTGGGACAGGGGGTTTAGAGACCCAGTACTTC. It codes for CASSLGGTGGLETQYF.

This clonotype is labeled as medium-sized (0.01 to 0.1%). This chain joins TRBV19 and TRBJ2-6; D may be TRBD1 (5 bases). V was shortened by 2 bases and J by 2 bases, with 7 bases between the two germline ends. CDR3 length: 15 amino acids. The germline V gene has CDR1 LNHDA and CDR2 SQIVND (reference sequence). The CDR3 nucleotides read TGTGCCAGTAGTATAAAACAGGCTGGGGCCAACGTCCTGACTTTC. Amino acids: CASSIKQAGANVLTF.

Comments on this clonotype: This may arise from a read error, as a much more abundant clone is one base away. The genes are TRBV18 and TRBJ2-1, with unresolved D. Germline loops: CDR1 KGHSH, CDR2 LQKENI. This CDR3 is built from 13 residues. V lost 5 bases, J lost 9 bases, and 14 bases lay in between. The CDR3 nucleotides read TGTGCCAGCTCATACGCAGGTCCGGGTGAGCAGTTCTTC. It codes for CASSYAGPGEQFF.

This clonotype came up a few times. This chain links TRBV24-1 with TRBJ2-3, with D perhaps matching TRBD1 (5 bases). The CDR3 is 15 amino acids. V shed 0 bases and J shed 6 bases, with 12 bases lying between them. CDR1 and CDR2 from the germline V gene are KGHDR and SFDVKD. CDR3 sequence reads: CATSDLLYGADTQYF. CDR3 coding DNA: TGTGCCACCAGTGATTTGCTATATGGGGCCGATACGCAGTATTTT.

Notes on this clonotype: A read error is likely, as this CDR3 ends without the conserved phenylalanine or tryptophan. The chain uses TRBV20-1 and TRBJ2-7; 8 bases are a match to TRBD2. V dropped 1 base and J dropped 4; count of bases not matched to a gene: 9. CDR3 length: 15 residues. In germline, CDR1 is DFQATT, CDR2 SNEGSKA (reference sequence). As DNA, the CDR3 is TGCAGTGCTAGAGTAGTTAGGGCGGGAGGATACGAGCAGTACTAC. This sequence encodes CSARVVRAGGYEQYY.

With respect to this clonotype: A read error may be the cause here, since a much bigger clone is one base away. V and J are TRBV19 and TRBJ1-2, with 8 bases aligning to TRBD1. In germline, CDR1 is LNHDA, CDR2 SQIVND (reference sequence). The CDR3 is 14 residues long. V was clipped by 6 bases and J by 2 bases; unmatched bases: 5. The CDR3 nucleotides are TGTGCCAGTAGCAGGCACAGGGGGAACTATGGCTACACCTTC. Amino acid sequence: CASSRHRGNYGYTF.

A few counts support this clonotype. The chain carries TRBV6-5 and TRBJ2-7, with a weak D call TRBD1 (5 bases). This CDR3 comprises 13 residues. Germline CDR1 is MNHEY and CDR2 is SVGAGI. Trimming took 4 bases from V and 7 from J, leaving 14 bases between them. CDR3: CASSSTPDREQYF. The DNA for the CDR3 is TGTGCCAGCAGTTCCACTCCTGACAGAGAGCAGTACTTC.

On this clonotype: This may be a read error, as it is one base from a much larger clone. The V and J genes are TRBV5-6 and TRBJ2-5; D gene ambiguous. CDR3 length equals 13 residues. V lost 2 bases, J lost 6 bases, and 11 bases lay in between. From germline, CDR1 is SGHDT and CDR2 YYEEEE. The CDR3 loop reads CASSLKLQKTQYF. CDR3 in DNA: TGTGCCAGCAGCTTAAAGCTGCAAAAGACCCAGTACTTC.

This clonotype was counted between two and nine times. V gene TRBV24-1 combines with J gene TRBJ2-5, with D hard to call. With 4 bases removed from V and 5 bases from J, the gap between germline ends came to 13 bases. CDR1 is KGHDR and CDR2 is SFDVKD in the germline V gene. This CDR3 has 14 amino acids. In nucleotides, the CDR3 is TGTGCCACCAGTGAAGAACTGGGTAGGGAGACCCAGTACTTC. The encoded protein is CATSEELGRETQYF.

The chain links TRBV5-1 to TRBJ1-2; D is ambiguous. Germline V CDR1 and CDR2: SGHRS, YFSETQ. CDR3 length: 14 amino acids. V gave up 0 bases and J gave up 4 bases, with 10 bases separating them. CDR3 in DNA: TGCGCCAGCAGCTTGGGGGTCGACTCCTATGGCTACACCTTC. It is translated as CASSLGVDSYGYTF.

This clonotype was seen repeatedly, ten times or more. The chain links TRBV18 to TRBJ2-3; no reliable D call. The V and J ends lost 0 bases and 3 bases respectively, with 7 bases between them. Germline V gene data show CDR1 as KGHSH and CDR2 as LQKENI. The CDR3 loop spans 14 amino acids. CDR3: CASSPPGLTDTQYF. For the CDR3, the DNA is TGTGCCAGCTCACCACCAGGCCTTACAGATACGCAGTATTTT.

This clonotype is judged medium-sized. CDR3 sequence: CASSYSPEGEKLFF. The CDR3 bases are TGTGCCAGCAGTTACTCACCGGAGGGTGAAAAACTGTTTTTT. V usage is TRBV6-5 and J usage is TRBJ1-4, with D hard to call. CDR1 MNHEY and CDR2 SVGAGI come from the germline V gene. CDR3 size: 14 residues. The V gene lost 0 bases and the J gene lost 7 bases, with 9 bases spanning the gap.

The rearrangement joins TRBV12-3 or TRBV12-4 to TRBJ1-5; D gene uncertain. This CDR3 region has 15 residues. Trimming stripped 3 bases from V and 0 bases from J, with 9 bases between. The CDR3 loop is CASSFSGNSNQPQHF. The CDR3 DNA follows: TGTGCCAGCAGTTTTTCGGGTAATAGCAATCAGCCCCAGCATTTT.

This CDR3 is CSAYPVTPRTEAFF. The CDR3, as DNA: TGCAGTGCCTACCCGGTCACGCCACGCACTGAAGCTTTCTTT. The J gene is TRBJ1-1, the V gene TRBV20-1; D ambiguous. V dropped 6 bases and J dropped 4 bases, with 18 bases sitting between them. This CDR3 region has 14 residues. Germline CDR1 reads DFQATT; CDR2 reads SNEGSKA (reference sequence).

This clonotype was seen a few times. This chain uses TRBV5-6 with TRBJ1-5, with 10 bases aligning to TRBD1. From germline, CDR1 is SGHDT and CDR2 YYEEEE. The CDR3 has 15 residues. With 6 bases clipped from V and 9 bases from J, the junction kept 12 bases outside the gene matches. The CDR3 DNA follows: TGTGCCAGCACCACTTGGGACAGGGGTAAGGGGCCCCAGCATTTT. It codes for CASTTWDRGKGPQHF.

This clonotype appeared a few times. The rearrangement joins TRBV18 to TRBJ2-5; TRBD1 matches 9 bases. CDR1 KGHSH and CDR2 LQKENI come from the germline V gene. The CDR3 consists of 13 residues. J was trimmed by 4 bases and V by 8 bases; bases with no gene match: 5. The CDR3 nucleotides read TGTGCCAGCAAGGGACAGGGCGGAGAGACCCAGTACTTC. Protein: CASKGQGGETQYF.